One and the same sample provided the 19 T cell receptor beta chains below, sequenced in a study of cytomegalovirus exposure and HLA in healthy donors. The primer mix had 60 Vbeta and 13 Jbeta primers. TCRdb's table, derived via immunoSEQ multiplex PCR, lists solely in-frame clones and lacks some. The sample contains 150,000 or so clones, approximately 80% of which appear only once. Sequences were obtained from PBMCs. Receptors originate from a man aged 25 to 40 in good health and CMV-seropositive.

The table lists this clone with a count of one. This chain joins TRBV4-2 and TRBJ2-7, with D possibly matching TRBD2 (5 bases). CDR1 is LGHNA and CDR2 is YNFKEQ in the germline V gene. The CDR3 length is 14 residues. The V end was cut by 3 bases, the J end by 3 bases, with 12 bases between. Here the CDR3 reads CASSHGLEDYEQYF. The CDR3 DNA is TGTGCCAGCAGCCATGGGCTGGAGGACTACGAGCAGTACTTC.

V is TRBV6-6 and J is TRBJ2-5; maybe TRBD2 (6 bases). V lost 8 bases, J lost 2 bases, and 21 bases lay in between. Germline V gene data show CDR1 as MNHNY and CDR2 as SVGAGI (reference sequence). CDR3 length equals 16 residues. As DNA, the CDR3 is TGTGCCAGCGTATTTAAGGAGGGCGGGAAGCAAGAGACCCAGTACTTC. Translated, it gives CASVFKEGGKQETQYF.

The J gene is TRBJ2-7, the V gene TRBV29-1, with D possibly matching TRBD1 (6 bases). Germline CDR1 reads SQVTM; CDR2 reads ANQGSEA. Trimming left V 6 bases short and J 4 bases short, with 10 bases between. The CDR3 loop spans 11 amino acids. The CDR3 nucleotides read TGCAGCGTACTCACAGGGTACGAGCAGTACTTC. Its protein is CSVLTGYEQYF.

The chain employs TRBV6-1 and TRBJ2-3, with a possible D match to TRBD2 (6 bases). V lost 3 bases and J 4 bases, leaving 11 bases between the germline ends. The CDR3 runs 14 residues. Germline V gene data show CDR1 as MNHNS and CDR2 as SASEGT. CDR3: CASSETRAADTQYF. The CDR3 bases are TGTGCCAGCAGTGAGACTAGAGCTGCAGATACGCAGTATTTT.

The rearrangement joins TRBV14 to TRBJ1-4, with TRBD1 identical over 7 bases. Trimming took 4 bases from V and 10 from J; bases not matched to a gene: 9. The CDR3 totals 14 residues. CDR1 SGHDN and CDR2 FVKESK come from the germline V gene. Written as DNA, the CDR3 is TGTGCCAGCAGCCTAGGGACAGCGAGGGGAAAACTGTTTTTT. Its translation is CASSLGTARGKLFF.

The rearrangement links TRBV5-1 to TRBJ2-7; no definite D call. Germline assignment: CDR1 SGHRS and CDR2 YFSETQ. The CDR3 totals 14 residues. Trimming removed 4 bases at V and 5 bases at J, with 16 bases between. CDR3 nucleotides: TGCGCCAGCAGCCGTAGTGAACCCTTGGACGAGCAGTACTTC. It encodes CASSRSEPLDEQYF.

J is TRBJ2-5 and V is TRBV5-4; unclear D gene. Trimming shortened V by 1 base and J by 0 bases, and 7 bases separated the two germline ends. The CDR3 runs 14 residues. Germline loops: CDR1 SGHNT, CDR2 YYREEE (reference sequence). CDR3 in DNA: TGTGCCAGCAGCTTGAGCCCAAACCAAGAGACCCAGTACTTC. It codes for CASSLSPNQETQYF.

This clone was counted only a few times. The chain recombines TRBV4-1 with TRBJ1-4; TRBD1 is a possible D gene (5 bases). Trimming left V 4 bases short and J 8 bases short, with 14 bases between. Germline CDR1 MGHRA, CDR2 YSYEKL. The CDR3 is 14 residues long. The CDR3 nucleotides read TGCGCCAGCAGCCGGGTGGCAGGGCGAGAAAAACTGTTTTTT. Residues: CASSRVAGREKLFF.

The gene calls are TRBV5-6 and TRBJ2-7; D is perhaps TRBD1 (5 bases). CDR3 length equals 13 residues. Germline V lookup: CDR1 SGHDT, CDR2 YYEEEE. Trimming cost V 0 bases and J 3 bases, with 7 bases left between them. The CDR3 DNA follows: TGTGCCAGCAGCTTGGGACAGCACTACGAGCAGTACTTC. It encodes CASSLGQHYEQYF. Filled out from reference TRBV5-6 and TRBJ2-7, the complete variable domain reads DAGVTQSPTHLIKTRGQQVTLRCSPKSGHDTVSWYQQALGQGPQFIFQYYEEEERQRGNFPDRFSGHQFPNYSSELNVNALLLGDSALYLCASSLGQHYEQYFGPGTRLTVT.

This rearrangement joins TRBV19 to TRBJ2-3, with D perhaps matching TRBD2 (5 bases). The V end lost 3 bases, the J end lost 1 base, and 11 bases lay between the germline ends. The V gene's germline CDR1 is LNHDA and CDR2 SQIVND (reference sequence). The CDR3 has 15 residues. Here the CDR3 DNA reads TGTGCCAGTAGTATCTCTAGCACGCGCACAGATACGCAGTATTTT. It is translated as CASSISSTRTDTQYF.

The gene calls are TRBV9 and TRBJ2-3; 10 positions agree with TRBD2. There are 15 residues in the CDR3. The V gene's germline CDR1 is SGDLS and CDR2 YYNGEE. V lost 4 bases and J lost 5; bases outside the gene matches: 7. CDR3: CASSPASGSGDTQYF. The CDR3 DNA follows: TGTGCCAGCAGCCCCGCTAGCGGGAGCGGAGATACGCAGTATTTT.

The V gene is TRBV7-3, the J gene TRBJ2-1; 7 nucleotides agree with TRBD2. This CDR3 spans 13 amino acids. J gave up 7 bases and V 3 bases, and 3 bases lay outside the gene matches. Per the germline V gene, CDR1 is SGHTA and CDR2 is FQGTGA. CDR3 in amino acids: CASSLGGGNEQFF. In DNA form, the CDR3 reads TGTGCCAGCAGCTTGGGGGGAGGGAATGAGCAGTTCTTC.

V is TRBV13 and J is TRBJ1-3; 8 nucleotides agree with TRBD1. V gave up 6 bases and J gave up 0 bases; unmatched junction bases: 4. The CDR3 totals 15 residues. The germline CDR1 and CDR2 sequences are PRHDT and FYEKMQ (reference sequence). The CDR3 DNA is TGTGCCAGCAGGGACAGGGTAAACTCTGGAAACACCATATATTTT. It is translated as CASRDRVNSGNTIYF.

In this sample, this clone turned up a few times. The chain couples TRBV2 to TRBJ2-2; D not resolved. CDR1 and CDR2 from the germline V gene are SNHLY and FYNNEI. This CDR3 comprises 13 residues. V was clipped by 6 bases and J by 5 bases, with 10 bases between them. CDR3 nucleotides: TGTGCCAGCAGACGACTCGAGACCGGGGAGCTGTTTTTT. Encoded protein: CASRRLETGELFF.

This sequence joins TRBV6-1 and TRBJ2-3, with TRBD1 matching 10 bases. With V trimmed by 10 bases and J by 1 base, 5 bases remained unmatched. The germline gives CDR1 MNHNS, CDR2 SASEGT. CDR3 length: 14 amino acids. DNA for the CDR3: TGTGCCACCGGAGGGACAGGGGGCACAGATACGCAGTATTTT. Amino acid sequence: CATGGTGGTDTQYF.

Only a few counts were recorded for this clone. The chain uses TRBV7-2 and TRBJ1-2, with 7 bases that match TRBD1. The length of the CDR3 is 13 residues. Trimming cost V 1 base and J 6 bases; bases outside gene matches: 2. Germline V gene lookup returns CDR1 SGHTA and CDR2 FQGNSA. CDR3 region: CASSLDTGDGYTF. As DNA, the CDR3 is TGTGCCAGCAGCTTAGACACAGGGGATGGCTACACCTTC.

The chain carries TRBV9 and TRBJ1-1; possibly TRBD1 for D (6 bases). Germline V CDR1 and CDR2: SGDLS, YYNGEE. V was pared by 0 bases and J by 10 bases, with 16 bases between. The CDR3 spans 14 residues. The CDR3, as DNA: TGTGCCAGCAGCGTAGAGGGACACCAGGTCGGAGCTTTCTTT. Its protein is CASSVEGHQVGAFF.

This clone showed up just a few times. V is TRBV9 and J is TRBJ2-3; 16 nucleotides line up with TRBD2. CDR1 and CDR2 from the germline V gene are SGDLS and YYNGEE. The CDR3 is made up of 19 amino acids. Unmatched junction bases numbered 7, after V lost 3 bases and J lost 0 bases. The CDR3 loop reads CASSGYGTSGRGSTDTQYF. The DNA for the CDR3 is TGTGCCAGCAGCGGTTACGGGACTAGCGGGAGGGGGAGCACAGATACGCAGTATTTT.

The chain links TRBV5-6 to TRBJ2-5; 8 bases map to TRBD1. The germline V gene has CDR1 SGHDT and CDR2 YYEEEE. Trimming removed 4 bases from V and 4 bases from J; junction bases left unmatched: 6. This CDR3 contains 14 residues. CDR3 region: CASSTPTGGETQYF. Written as DNA, the CDR3 is TGTGCCAGCAGCACACCTACAGGGGGAGAGACCCAGTACTTC.